Listed below are T cell receptor beta chains from one sample, sequenced in a study of blood T cell repertoires in COVID-19. Sequenced by immunoSEQ multiplex PCR; TCRdb stores in-frame clones only, minus some. Here the sample spans 150,000 to 200,000 clones, 87% being singletons. The sample consisted of peripheral blood. Receptors originate from a man between 18 and 35 years old with active or convalescent COVID-19. Each CDR3 is given with its conserved first and last residue. The D gene is left open where the match is weak. Size values are once, few and many counts, or a class for expanded clones, and some rows have none.

v_gene	abundance	d_gene	len	j_gene	CDR3aa	CDR3nt
TRBV4-3	-	-	12	TRBJ2-5	CASSPVEETQYF	TGCGCCAGCAGCCCGGTTGAGGAGACCCAGTACTTC
TRBV24-1	-	TRBD2	16	TRBJ2-2	CATSDFPSGDAGELFF	TGTGCCACCAGTGATTTTCCTAGCGGGGATGCCGGGGAGCTGTTTTTT
TRBV6-2/TRBV6-3	-	TRBD2	16	TRBJ2-7	CASSSSPSGRASEQYF	TGTGCCAGCAGTTCCTCCCCTAGCGGGAGGGCCAGCGAGCAGTACTTC
TRBV7-8	-	-	15	TRBJ2-1	CASSLEKLSYNEQFF	TGTGCCAGCAGCTTAGAGAAGCTGTCCTACAATGAGCAGTTCTTC
TRBV4-2	-	-	16	TRBJ2-2	CASSQDSGGSTGELFF	TGTGCCAGCAGCCAAGATTCTGGCGGTTCTACCGGGGAGCTGTTTTTT
TRBV11-2	-	-	14	TRBJ2-2	CASSRPGDTGELFF	TGTGCCAGCAGCAGACCGGGGGACACCGGGGAGCTGTTTTTT
TRBV21-1	-	-	18	TRBJ1-6	CASIQSGTGAGENSPLHF	TGTGCCAGCATCCAAAGTGGGACAGGGGCAGGCGAAAATTCACCCCTCCACTTT
TRBV4-2	-	-	16	TRBJ2-3	CASSPTSGGGTDTQYF	TGTGCCAGCAGCCCCACCTCTGGCGGGGGCACAGATACGCAGTATTTT
TRBV25-1	-	TRBD1	14	TRBJ2-7	CASQSGTADYEQYF	TGTGCCAGCCAATCCGGGACAGCTGACTACGAGCAGTACTTC
TRBV25-1	-	-	15	TRBJ2-5	CASRKRDVYQETQYF	TGTGCCAGCAGGAAAAGAGATGTGTACCAAGAGACCCAGTACTTC
TRBV7-9	-	-	11	TRBJ2-1	CASSAGGGRFF	TGTGCCAGCAGCGCCGGGGGAGGCCGTTTCTTC
TRBV2	-	-	12	TRBJ2-2	CASEKNTGELFF	TGTGCCAGCGAGAAGAACACCGGGGAGCTGTTTTTT
TRBV19	-	-	15	TRBJ2-1	CASSPDGNSYNEQFF	TGTGCCAGTAGTCCGGACGGGAACTCCTACAATGAGCAGTTCTTC
TRBV27	-	TRBD2	15	TRBJ2-1	CASSKGLAVDNEQFF	TGTGCCAGCAGCAAGGGACTAGCGGTCGACAATGAGCAGTTCTTC
TRBV24-1	few	TRBD1	15	TRBJ2-3	CATSPGQGRADTQYF	TGTGCCACCTCGCCGGGACAGGGGAGGGCAGATACGCAGTATTTT
TRBV7-9	-	TRBD2	13	TRBJ2-1	CASSSSGGNEQFF	TGTGCCAGCAGCTCTAGCGGGGGTAATGAGCAGTTCTTC
TRBV10-2	-	TRBD1	14	TRBJ2-3	CASSPGQETDTQYF	TGCGCCAGCAGTCCGGGACAGGAGACAGATACGCAGTATTTT
TRBV30	-	-	12	TRBJ2-7	CAWTAGRGEQYF	TGTGCCTGGACCGCCGGTCGGGGAGAGCAGTACTTC
TRBV7-2	-	-	15	TRBJ1-1	CASSLGGRANTEAFF	TGTGCCAGCAGCTTAGGGGGGCGGGCGAACACTGAAGCTTTCTTT
TRBV5-1	-	-	15	TRBJ2-2	CASSLVGVNTGELFF	TGCGCCAGCAGCTTGGTTGGAGTAAACACCGGGGAGCTGTTTTTT
TRBV19	-	-	13	TRBJ1-2	CATPEWGRNGYTF	TGTGCCACCCCGGAGTGGGGGCGAAACGGCTACACCTTC
TRBV5-4	-	-	13	TRBJ2-5	CASSFVSEETQYF	TGTGCCAGCAGCTTCGTTTCAGAAGAGACCCAGTACTTC
TRBV24-1	few	-	13	TRBJ1-2	CATSDWGDRGYTF	TGTGCCACCAGTGATTGGGGAGATAGAGGCTACACCTTC
TRBV7-2	-	-	14	TRBJ1-5	CASSFRASNQPQHF	TGTGCCAGCAGCTTCAGGGCTAGCAATCAGCCCCAGCATTTT
TRBV11-2	-	TRBD2	15	TRBJ2-3	CASTPPPGGPGTQYF	TGTGCCAGCACTCCCCCTCCGGGGGGGCCGGGTACGCAGTATTTT
TRBV19	-	TRBD2	15	TRBJ2-1	CASSPSGSYLGEQFF	TGTGCCAGTAGCCCTAGCGGGAGTTATCTTGGTGAGCAGTTCTTC
TRBV5-5	-	-	15	TRBJ2-5	CASSLAPSLQETQYF	TGTGCCAGCAGCTTGGCTCCTAGCCTCCAAGAGACCCAGTACTTC